The 29 T cell receptor beta chains given below trace back to one sample, sequenced in a study of blood T cell repertoires in COVID-19. Clones were sequenced by immunoSEQ multiplex PCR, and TCRdb holds only the in-frame ones, with some missing. In the table there are 300,000 to 400,000 clones, over 90% of which are singletons. Sequences were obtained from PBMCs or T cells enriched from blood (not recorded which). These TCRs come from a woman aged 25 to 45 who had been exposed to COVID-19.

This chain joins TRBV18 and TRBJ2-2, with 8 bases identical to TRBD1. J lost 5 bases, V lost 3 bases, and 2 bases had no gene match. Germline CDR1 reads KGHSH; CDR2 reads LQKENI. This CDR3 contains 14 residues. CDR3 nucleotides: TGTGCCAGCTCACCGGACAGGGTTACCGGGGAGCTGTTTTTT. Encoded protein: CASSPDRVTGELFF.

The genes are TRBV5-1 and TRBJ1-6; D is possibly TRBD1 (5 bases). CDR1 and CDR2 (germline): SGHRS, YFSETQ. Trimming stripped 0 bases from V and 6 bases from J, with 13 bases between. This CDR3 spans 16 amino acids. In nucleotides, the CDR3 is TGCGCCAGCAGCTTGGTCAGGGAGGTCTCTAATTCACCCCTCCACTTT. The encoded protein is CASSLVREVSNSPLHF.

V usage is TRBV25-1 and J usage is TRBJ1-2, with D possibly TRBD1 on 6 matching bases. Between the trimmed V and J ends, which lost 8 bases and 0 bases, there was a span of 25 bases. This CDR3 region has 18 residues. Germline V gene lookup returns CDR1 MGHDK and CDR2 SYGVNS. CDR3 DNA sequence: TGTGCCAGCGGCCCTCGGGTAGGGGGAAAAGGTGCTAACTATGGCTACACCTTC. As protein: CASGPRVGGKGANYGYTF.

The V call is TRBV6-1, the J call TRBJ2-3; D uncertain. The germline V gene encodes CDR1 MNHNS and CDR2 SASEGT. The CDR3 sequence is 13 residues long. Trimming pared 3 bases from V and 5 bases from J, leaving 9 bases between. The CDR3 sequence is CASSEDRGDTQYF. DNA for the CDR3: TGTGCCAGCAGTGAGGATCGAGGAGATACGCAGTATTTT.

This clone was observed a handful of times. The rearrangement uses TRBV7-6 and TRBJ1-2; TRBD1 is a possible D gene (6 bases). V lost 5 bases and J lost 4, with 17 bases in between. The CDR3 is made up of 15 amino acids. CDR1 is SGHVS, CDR2 FNYEAQ, per germline. The CDR3 nucleotides are TGTGCCAGCAGCCCGAACAGGGACCCCACCTATGGCTACACCTTC. Protein sequence: CASSPNRDPTYGYTF.

This clone was detected only a few times. The genes are TRBV19 and TRBJ1-1, with 9 bases fitting TRBD1. The length of the CDR3 is 13 residues. Germline trimming cut 10 bases from V and 1 base from J; bases unmatched to any gene: 4. Germline loops: CDR1 LNHDA, CDR2 SQIVND (reference sequence). The CDR3 nucleotides are TGTGCCACTGGGGACAGGGCGAACACTGAAGCTTTCTTT. Translating gives CATGDRANTEAFF. The variable domain in full, with the rest retrieved from reference TRBV19 and TRBJ1-1, is DGGITQSPKYLFRKEGQNVTLSCEQNLNHDAMYWYRQDPGQGLRLIYYSQIVNDFQKGDIAEGYSVSREKKESFPLTVTSAQKNPTAFYLCATGDRANTEAFFGQGTRLTVV.

The chain links TRBV9 to TRBJ1-2; D is unclear. Germline CDR1 SGDLS, CDR2 YYNGEE. The V end lost 4 bases, the J end lost 8 bases, and 18 bases lay between the germline ends. The CDR3 loop spans 14 amino acids. The CDR3: CASSFRPGTWGYTF. CDR3 nucleotides: TGTGCCAGCAGCTTCAGACCGGGAACCTGGGGCTACACCTTC. The full variable domain, with the rest looked up from reference TRBV9 and TRBJ1-2, is DSGVTQTPKHLITATGQRVTLRCSPRSGDLSVYWYQQSLDQGLQFLIQYYNGEERAKGNILERFSAQQFPDLHSELNLSSLELGDSALYFCASSFRPGTWGYTFGSGTRLTVV.

This chain links TRBV3-1 (or the pseudogene TRBV3-2) with TRBJ1-6; 8 bases align to TRBD1. V lost 6 bases and J lost 11; bases outside the gene matches: 6. Germline V gives CDR1 LGHDT, CDR2 YNNKEL (reference sequence). The CDR3 totals 13 residues. CDR3: CASSTWTGPPLHF. The CDR3, as DNA: TGTGCCAGCAGTACATGGACAGGGCCACCCCTCCACTTT.

This clone appeared once. The rearrangement uses TRBV5-1 and TRBJ1-2; D uncertain. CDR1 and CDR2 from the germline V gene are SGHRS and YFSETQ. V shed 5 bases and J shed 5 bases, with 13 bases lying between them. The CDR3 has 13 amino acids. The CDR3 loop reads CASRSESVYGYTF. CDR3 nucleotide sequence: TGCGCCAGCAGGTCCGAGAGTGTGTATGGCTACACCTTC.

V is TRBV7-3 and J is TRBJ2-1; a possible D gene is TRBD1 (6 bases). The germline CDR1 and CDR2 sequences are SGHTA and FQGTGA. The V gene lost 6 bases and the J gene lost 3 bases, with 24 bases spanning the gap. The CDR3 runs to 18 residues. The CDR3 is CASSLPGHQGSRYNEQFF. The CDR3 nucleotides are TGTGCCAGCAGTTTACCGGGACACCAAGGGTCCCGCTACAATGAGCAGTTCTTC.

CDR3 region: CASSPRGSYEQYF. In nucleotides, the CDR3 is TGTGCCAGCAGCCCTAGGGGAAGTTACGAGCAGTACTTC. This chain connects TRBV11-3 to TRBJ2-7; D may be TRBD1 (5 bases). V was pared by 5 bases and J by 4 bases, with 12 bases between. Germline CDR1 is SGHNT and CDR2 is YENEEA. The CDR3 is made up of 13 amino acids.

The CDR3 sequence is CASSLAFAGKLFF. In DNA form, the CDR3 reads TGTGCCAGCAGCTTGGCCTTTGCGGGAAAACTGTTTTTT. The V and J genes are TRBV7-9 and TRBJ1-4, with D uncertain. Germline CDR1 reads SEHNR; CDR2 reads FQNEAQ (reference sequence). Trimming took off 3 bases at V and 10 bases at J, with 12 bases between the two ends. The CDR3 runs to 13 residues.

The chain links TRBV15 to TRBJ1-4; the D gene is possibly TRBD1 (6 bases). The CDR3 runs to 16 residues. Germline CDR1 reads LNHNV; CDR2 reads YYDKDF (reference sequence). The V end lost 0 bases, the J end lost 5 bases, and 13 bases lay between the germline ends. CDR3 DNA: TGTGCCACCAGCAGAGATCTTGGGGGCACAAATGAAAAACTGTTTTTT. Translation: CATSRDLGGTNEKLFF.

The chain couples TRBV6-5 to TRBJ2-7; the D is unclear. The germline gives CDR1 MNHEY, CDR2 SVGAGI. This CDR3 contains 12 residues. The V end was cut by 6 bases, the J end by 3 bases, with 9 bases between. The CDR3 DNA sequence: TGTGCCAGCAGCCGAGGCGTCTACGAGCAGTACTTC. Protein: CASSRGVYEQYF.

This sequence joins TRBV19 and TRBJ1-5; D gene ambiguous. The CDR3 runs to 12 residues. CDR1 is LNHDA, CDR2 SQIVND, per germline (reference sequence). V lost 1 base, J lost 6 bases, and 4 bases lay in between. The CDR3 protein is CASSIGGQPQHF. DNA for the CDR3: TGTGCCAGTAGTATAGGAGGTCAGCCCCAGCATTTT. Full variable domain (remainder filled in from reference TRBV19 and TRBJ1-5): DGGITQSPKYLFRKEGQNVTLSCEQNLNHDAMYWYRQDPGQGLRLIYYSQIVNDFQKGDIAEGYSVSREKKESFPLTVTSAQKNPTAFYLCASSIGGQPQHFGDGTRLSIL.

This clone was found once. This chain links TRBV7-9 with TRBJ1-1; D gene unclear. V dropped 0 bases and J dropped 1 base, with 6 bases sitting between them. This CDR3 comprises 14 residues. Germline values: CDR1 SEHNR, CDR2 FQNEAQ (reference sequence). CDR3 nucleotide sequence: TGTGCCAGCAGCTTAGCCTTTTCGAACACTGAAGCTTTCTTT. This translates into CASSLAFSNTEAFF.

The gene calls are TRBV5-4 and TRBJ2-5, with 14 bases fitting TRBD2. Per germline, CDR1 SGHNT and CDR2 YYREEE (reference sequence). The J segment lost 5 bases and the V segment lost 4 bases, leaving 7 bases of the junction unmatched. This CDR3 is built from 16 residues. The CDR3 DNA is TGTGCCAGCAGCGATCTGGGACTAGCGGGGGTTGAGACCCAGTACTTC. Translated, it gives CASSDLGLAGVETQYF.

The chain links TRBV18 to TRBJ1-2; 8 nucleotides line up with TRBD1. Germline V gives CDR1 KGHSH, CDR2 LQKENI. J lost 5 bases, V lost 4 bases, and 6 bases had no gene match. This CDR3 has 14 residues. Here the CDR3 reads CASSLDRVPYGYTF. The CDR3 DNA sequence: TGTGCCAGCTCACTGGACAGGGTACCTTATGGCTACACCTTC. Using reference TRBV18 and TRBJ1-2 for the parts outside the CDR3, the full variable domain is NAGVMQNPRHLVRRRGQEARLRCSPMKGHSHVYWYRQLPEEGLKFMVYLQKENIIDESGMPKERFSAEFPKEGPSILRIQQVVRGDSAAYFCASSLDRVPYGYTFGSGTRLTVV.

This chain links TRBV6-4 with TRBJ2-1, with D perhaps TRBD2 (5 bases). CDR3 length: 21 residues. The germline V gene encodes CDR1 MRHNA and CDR2 SNTAGT. V was cut by 0 bases and J by 4 bases, with 28 bases left in between. Written as DNA, the CDR3 is TGTGCCAGCAGTGACTCAAACTCAGACTTCCGGGTGACTAAATCGTACAATGAGCAGTTCTTC. Amino acids: CASSDSNSDFRVTKSYNEQFF.

The gene calls are TRBV5-1 and TRBJ1-1; no reliable D call. Germline V gives CDR1 SGHRS, CDR2 YFSETQ. The CDR3 covers 15 residues. The germline V and J ends were trimmed by 0 bases and 1 base, with 10 bases remaining between them. The CDR3 is CASSLAGVRNTEAFF. CDR3 DNA: TGCGCCAGCAGCTTGGCCGGGGTTAGGAACACTGAAGCTTTCTTT.

The genes are TRBV5-6 and TRBJ2-1; 7 bases line up with TRBD2. Germline V gene sequence: CDR1 SGHDT, CDR2 YYEEEE. The CDR3 runs 17 residues. The V segment lost 4 bases and the J segment 0 bases; nucleotides outside the gene matches: 10. Written as DNA, the CDR3 is TGTGCCAGCAGCCCCCGGGGAGCGGGGTACTCCTACAATGAGCAGTTCTTC. It codes for CASSPRGAGYSYNEQFF. The full variable domain, its missing parts supplied by reference TRBV5-6 and TRBJ2-1, is DAGVTQSPTHLIKTRGQQVTLRCSPKSGHDTVSWYQQALGQGPQFIFQYYEEEERQRGNFPDRFSGHQFPNYSSELNVNALLLGDSALYLCASSPRGAGYSYNEQFFGPGTRLTVL.

V gene TRBV7-9 combines with J gene TRBJ1-4; maybe TRBD1 (5 bases). Germline V gene lookup returns CDR1 SEHNR and CDR2 FQNEAQ (reference sequence). There are 12 residues in the CDR3. The germline V and J ends were trimmed by 3 bases and 8 bases, with 7 bases remaining between them. In nucleotides, the CDR3 is TGTGCCAGCAGCTTTGACAGCGAAAAACTGTTTTTT. Its protein product is CASSFDSEKLFF.

The CDR3 sequence: CASSIEGGPNNSPLHF. CDR3 DNA: TGTGCCAGTAGTATAGAGGGGGGACCGAATAATTCACCCCTCCACTTT. This rearrangement joins TRBV19 to TRBJ1-6; the D gene is possibly TRBD1 (5 bases). The CDR3 sequence is 16 residues long. Trimming removed 0 bases from V and 5 bases from J, with 11 bases in between. Germline V gene data show CDR1 as LNHDA and CDR2 as SQIVND (reference sequence).

The V gene is TRBV19, the J gene TRBJ1-5; 10 positions agree with TRBD1. CDR1 LNHDA and CDR2 SQIVND come from the germline V gene (reference sequence). The CDR3 loop spans 15 amino acids. J gave up 1 base and V 3 bases, and 0 bases lay outside the gene matches. This CDR3 is CASSMDRGSNQPQHF. CDR3 nucleotides: TGTGCCAGTAGTATGGACAGGGGGAGCAATCAGCCCCAGCATTTT.

The chain couples TRBV5-1 to TRBJ2-6; D remains unclear. The length of the CDR3 is 16 residues. Trimming removed 0 bases at V and 1 base at J, with 8 bases between. The germline CDR1 and CDR2 sequences are SGHRS and YFSETQ. The CDR3 spells CASSLAALSGANVLTF. The CDR3 bases are TGCGCCAGCAGCTTGGCCGCGTTGTCTGGGGCCAACGTCCTGACTTTC.

The V call is TRBV2, the J call TRBJ1-5; 7 nucleotides align to TRBD1. There are 12 residues in the CDR3. Germline lookup yields CDR1 SNHLY and CDR2 FYNNEI. J was trimmed by 5 bases and V by 8 bases; bases with no gene match: 3. The CDR3 DNA reads TGTGCCAGCCGAGACAGGGATCAGCCCCAGCATTTT. Protein product: CASRDRDQPQHF.

The chain links TRBV4-3 to TRBJ1-1, with D possibly matching TRBD1 (6 bases). The V and J ends lost 0 bases and 8 bases respectively, with 19 bases between them. CDR3 size: 16 residues. Germline V gene sequence: CDR1 LGHNA, CDR2 YSLEER. The CDR3 DNA reads TGCGCCAGCAGCCAAGAAAGGGACATATCGTACGGGGAAGCTTTCTTT. Amino acid sequence: CASSQERDISYGEAFF.

The chain combines TRBV6-1 with TRBJ1-4; weak D call: TRBD1 (6 bases). Trimming left V 1 base short and J 0 bases short, with 12 bases between. The CDR3 runs to 17 residues. Germline V gene lookup returns CDR1 MNHNS and CDR2 SASEGT. CDR3 sequence (DNA): TGTGCCAGCAGTGAAGAAGGGGGTTTTGCAACTAATGAAAAACTGTTTTTT. Its protein product is CASSEEGGFATNEKLFF.

The V call is TRBV7-2, the J call TRBJ1-1; D not certain. The CDR3 sequence is 13 residues long. V lost 5 bases to trimming and J lost 2 bases, with 9 bases between them. In germline, CDR1 is SGHTA, CDR2 FQGNSA. This chain's CDR3 is CASSPSVNTEAFF. CDR3 sequence (DNA): TGTGCCAGCAGCCCCTCAGTAAACACTGAAGCTTTCTTT. Complete variable domain (other parts from reference TRBV7-2 and TRBJ1-1): GAGVSQSPSNKVTEKGKDVELRCDPISGHTALYWYRQSLGQGLEFLIYFQGNSAPDKSGLPSDRFSAERTGGSVSTLTIQRTQQEDSAVYLCASSPSVNTEAFFGQGTRLTVV.